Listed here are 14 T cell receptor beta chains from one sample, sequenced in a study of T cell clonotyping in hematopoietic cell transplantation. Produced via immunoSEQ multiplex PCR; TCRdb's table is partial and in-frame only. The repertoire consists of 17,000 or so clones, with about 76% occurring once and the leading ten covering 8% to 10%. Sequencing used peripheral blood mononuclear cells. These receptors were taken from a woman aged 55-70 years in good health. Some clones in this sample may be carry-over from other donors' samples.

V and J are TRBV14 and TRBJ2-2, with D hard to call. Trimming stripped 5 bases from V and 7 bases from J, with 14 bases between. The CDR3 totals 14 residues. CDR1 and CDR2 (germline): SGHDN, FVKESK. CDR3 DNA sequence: TGTGCCAGCAGCTCCGTCAGGTTGCACGGGGAGCTGTTTTTT. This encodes CASSSVRLHGELFF.

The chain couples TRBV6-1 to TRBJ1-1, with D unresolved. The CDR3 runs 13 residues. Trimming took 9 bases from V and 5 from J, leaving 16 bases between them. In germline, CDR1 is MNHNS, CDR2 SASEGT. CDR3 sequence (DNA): TGTGCCAGTGGGATTGAGAGTAGGACTGAAGCTTTCTTT. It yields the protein CASGIESRTEAFF.

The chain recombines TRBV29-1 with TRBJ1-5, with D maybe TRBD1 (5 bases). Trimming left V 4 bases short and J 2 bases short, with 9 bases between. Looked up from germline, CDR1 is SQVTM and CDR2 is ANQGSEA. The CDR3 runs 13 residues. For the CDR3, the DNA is TGCAGCGTTGTACTGGGGGGCAATCAGCCCCAGCATTTT. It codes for CSVVLGGNQPQHF.

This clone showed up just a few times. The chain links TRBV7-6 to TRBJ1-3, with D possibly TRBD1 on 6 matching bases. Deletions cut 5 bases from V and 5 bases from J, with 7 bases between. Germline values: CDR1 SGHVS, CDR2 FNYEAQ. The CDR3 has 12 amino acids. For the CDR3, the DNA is TGTGCCAGCAGCCAGGGGAGAAACACCATATATTTT. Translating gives CASSQGRNTIYF.

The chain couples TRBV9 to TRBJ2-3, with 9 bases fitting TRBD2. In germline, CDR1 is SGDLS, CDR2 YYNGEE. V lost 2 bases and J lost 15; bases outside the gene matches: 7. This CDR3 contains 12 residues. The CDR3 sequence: CASSVAREGPYF. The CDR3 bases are TGTGCCAGCAGCGTGGCGCGGGAGGGCCCATATTTT.

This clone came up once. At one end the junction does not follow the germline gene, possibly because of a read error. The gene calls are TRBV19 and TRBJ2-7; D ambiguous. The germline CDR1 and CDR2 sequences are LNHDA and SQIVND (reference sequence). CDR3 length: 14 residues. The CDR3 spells CASSPGLIFYGQYF. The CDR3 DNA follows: TGTGCCAGTAGTCCGGGTCTTATATTCTACGGGCAGTACTTC.

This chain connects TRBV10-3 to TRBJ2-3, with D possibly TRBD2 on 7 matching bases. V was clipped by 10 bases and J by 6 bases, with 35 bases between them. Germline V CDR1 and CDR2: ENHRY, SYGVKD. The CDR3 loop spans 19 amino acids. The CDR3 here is CATARGATGPTLSGDTQYF. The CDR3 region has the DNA TGTGCCACCGCCCGGGGGGCAACAGGACCTACCTTATCAGGGGATACGCAGTATTTT.

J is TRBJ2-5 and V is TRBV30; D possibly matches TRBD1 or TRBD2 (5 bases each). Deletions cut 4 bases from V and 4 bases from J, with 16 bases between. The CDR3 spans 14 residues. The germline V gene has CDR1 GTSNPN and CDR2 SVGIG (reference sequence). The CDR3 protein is CAWTKGTAAETQYF. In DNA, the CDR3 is TGTGCCTGGACCAAGGGGACCGCAGCAGAGACCCAGTACTTC.

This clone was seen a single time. The CDR3 region has the DNA TGTGCCAGCAGTTTTGGCCCCGCGCAGTATTTT. Its translation is CASSFGPAQYF. The J gene is TRBJ2-3, the V gene TRBV27; D ambiguous. The CDR3 totals 11 residues. Germline loops: CDR1 MNHEY, CDR2 SMNVEV (reference sequence). The V end was cut by 3 bases, the J end by 10 bases, with 8 bases between.

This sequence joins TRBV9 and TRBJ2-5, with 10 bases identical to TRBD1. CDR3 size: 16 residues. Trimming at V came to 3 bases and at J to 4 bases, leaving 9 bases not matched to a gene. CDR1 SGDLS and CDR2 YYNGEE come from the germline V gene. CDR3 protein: CASSEAGTGVGETQYF. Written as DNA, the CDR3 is TGTGCCAGCAGCGAAGCCGGGACAGGGGTAGGAGAGACCCAGTACTTC.

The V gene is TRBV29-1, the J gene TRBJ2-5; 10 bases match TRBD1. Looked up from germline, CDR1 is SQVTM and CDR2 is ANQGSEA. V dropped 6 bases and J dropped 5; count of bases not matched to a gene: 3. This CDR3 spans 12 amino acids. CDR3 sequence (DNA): TGCAGCGTAGACAGGGGGCGTGAGACCCAGTACTTC. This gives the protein CSVDRGRETQYF.

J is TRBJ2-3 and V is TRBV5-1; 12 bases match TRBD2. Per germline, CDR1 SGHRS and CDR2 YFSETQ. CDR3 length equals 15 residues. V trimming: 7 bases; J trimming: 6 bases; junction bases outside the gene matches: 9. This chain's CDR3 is CASRGLAGGLDTQYF. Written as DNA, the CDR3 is TGCGCCAGCCGGGGCCTAGCGGGGGGGCTGGATACGCAGTATTTT.

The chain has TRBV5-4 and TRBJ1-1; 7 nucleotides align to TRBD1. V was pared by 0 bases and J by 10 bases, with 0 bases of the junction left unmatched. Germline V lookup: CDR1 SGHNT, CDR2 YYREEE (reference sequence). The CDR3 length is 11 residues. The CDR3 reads CASSLEGAAFF. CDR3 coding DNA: TGTGCCAGCAGCTTGGAGGGGGCAGCTTTCTTT.

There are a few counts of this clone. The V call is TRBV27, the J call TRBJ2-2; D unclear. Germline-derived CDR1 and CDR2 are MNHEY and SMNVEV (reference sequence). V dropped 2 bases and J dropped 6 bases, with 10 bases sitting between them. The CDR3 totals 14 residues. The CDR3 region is CASSLGSSPGELFF. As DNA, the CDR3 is TGTGCCAGCAGTTTAGGGTCCTCCCCCGGGGAGCTGTTTTTT.